The clone carrying this T cell receptor beta chain occurred a few times. This record belongs to a study of T cells in Graves' hyperthyroidism and ophthalmopathy. Study summary: At the time of initial diagnosis and before any treatment, peripheral blood was collected.

Inclusion characteristics of ophthalmopathy patients comprised a Clinical Activity Score of at least 3, a NOSPECS grade of at least 4, and duration under 3 months. Diagnoses used clinical symptoms, serum thyroxine and TRAb, thyroid ultrasound and orbital computed tomography. CDR1 is LGHDT, CDR2 YNNKEL, per germline (reference sequence). The CDR3 is made up of 15 amino acids. Trimming took 4 bases from V and 5 from J; bases not matched to a gene: 4. There were TCR beta CDR3 regions amplified from RNA transcripts. When the TCR CDR3 underwent first-round RT-PCR, the HTBI primer set was used. TCRdb analysed the multiplex PCR reads with MiXCR anew, one entry per CDR3 protein. The repertoire includes more than 500,000 distinct CDR3 sequences, over 12% of them detected once, and roughly 4.5% sits in the top ten.

Sequencing used blood. The TCR sequence derives from a middle-aged woman with Graves' ophthalmopathy. V and J are TRBV3-1 and TRBJ2-2; 10 nucleotides match TRBD2. CDR3 sequence (DNA): TGTGCCAGCAGCCGAAAGGGACTAGCGACCGGGGAGCTGTTTTTT. Protein sequence: CASSRKGLATGELFF. Variable domain in full (rest from reference TRBV3-1 and TRBJ2-2): DTAVSQTPKYLVTQMGNDKSIKCEQNLGHDTMYWYKQDSKKFLKIMFSYNNKELIINETVPNRFSPKSPDKAHLNLHINSLELGDSAVYFCASSRKGLATGELFFGEGSRLTVL.